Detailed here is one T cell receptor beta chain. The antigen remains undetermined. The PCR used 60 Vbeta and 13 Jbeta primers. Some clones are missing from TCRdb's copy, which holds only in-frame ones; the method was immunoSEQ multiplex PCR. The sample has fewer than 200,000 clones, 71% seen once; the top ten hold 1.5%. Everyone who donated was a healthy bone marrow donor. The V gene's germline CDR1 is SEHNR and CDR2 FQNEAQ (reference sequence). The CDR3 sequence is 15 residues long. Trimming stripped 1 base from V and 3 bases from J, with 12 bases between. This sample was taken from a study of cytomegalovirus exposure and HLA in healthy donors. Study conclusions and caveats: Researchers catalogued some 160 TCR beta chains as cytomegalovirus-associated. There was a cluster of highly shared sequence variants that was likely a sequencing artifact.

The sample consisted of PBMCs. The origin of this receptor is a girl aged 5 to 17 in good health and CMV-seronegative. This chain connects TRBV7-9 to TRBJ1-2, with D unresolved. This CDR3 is CASSLVPGGDYGYTF. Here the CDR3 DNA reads TGTGCCAGCAGCTTAGTTCCCGGAGGCGACTATGGCTACACCTTC.